The sequence of this T cell receptor (beta chain) was determined in a study of cytomegalovirus exposure and HLA in healthy donors. On the study more broadly: Roughly 180 million T cells yielded approximately 110 million unique TCR beta sequences in earlier analysis. The study's findings and limits: The investigators catalogued under 200 TCR beta chains as cytomegalovirus-associated. An Asian-associated ancestry cluster reportedly showed fewer N-insertions than the roughly 600-donor mean in a later analysis.

About this clone itself: The antigen remains undetermined.

The PCR employed 60 Vbeta primers together with 13 Jbeta primers. TCRdb's copy holds only in-frame clones and misses some; the assay was immunoSEQ multiplex PCR. This sample has 120,000 to 150,000 clones, with approximately 79% found just once. V was shortened by 3 bases and J by 6 bases, with 20 bases between the two germline ends. The CDR3 covers 15 residues. Germline CDR1 is GTSNPN and CDR2 is SVGIG (reference sequence). This rearrangement joins TRBV30 to TRBJ1-2; weak D call: TRBD1 (5 bases). The clonotype originates from a man younger than 35 in good health and CMV-seronegative. Sequencing was performed on PBMCs. The CDR3 is CAWRTSSIGTHGYTF. CDR3 in DNA: TGTGCCTGGAGGACGTCATCGATCGGGACTCATGGCTACACCTTC.